The rows below give T cell receptor beta chains drawn from one sample of a study of vaccination and CD4 T cells after COVID-19. TCRdb reanalysed the PCR reads using MiXCR and keeps one entry per CDR3 protein. The sample yields under 20,000 distinct CDR3 sequences, over 50% seen once. These receptors have no identified antigens. The sequencing used CD4+ T cells from blood, cultured in vitro, collected about 7 months after SARS-CoV-2 vaccination. The receptors come from a human donor who had recovered from COVID-19. Both conserved end residues are part of each CDR3. D genes are given only for firm matches. Expanded clones get a size class; other rows say once, few or many, or leave the size out.

size: NA
V: TRBV7-2
D: TRBD1
J: TRBJ2-5
DNA: TGTGCCAGCAGCTTCCAGTCGGGACAGGGAGAGACCCAGTACTTC
CDR3: CASSFQSGQGETQYF

size: NA
V: TRBV5-4
D: NA
J: TRBJ2-3
DNA: TGTGCCAGCAGCTTGTCGCCACGGGCCACAGATACGCAGTATTTT
CDR3: CASSLSPRATDTQYF

size: NA
V: TRBV7-9
D: TRBD2
J: TRBJ2-3
DNA: TGTGCCAGCAGCTTAGTACCTAGCGGGAGAGATACGCAGTATTTT
CDR3: CASSLVPSGRDTQYF

size: NA
V: TRBV4-2
D: NA
J: TRBJ2-3
DNA: TGTGCCAGCAGCCCGCTGCTAGTGGATACGCAGTATTTT
CDR3: CASSPLLVDTQYF

size: NA
V: TRBV12-3/TRBV12-4
D: NA
J: TRBJ1-1
DNA: TGTGCCAGCAGTTGGAGCAAGAACACTGAAGCTTTCTTT
CDR3: CASSWSKNTEAFF

size: few
V: TRBV7-2
D: TRBD2
J: TRBJ2-5
DNA: TGTGCCAGCAGCTTAGTCCCCCGACTAGCGGGGGGCCCTCAAGAGACCCAGTACTTC
CDR3: CASSLVPRLAGGPQETQYF

size: NA
V: TRBV11-2
D: TRBD1
J: TRBJ1-6
DNA: TGTGCCAGCAGTACACAGGGGGCCAATAATTCACCCCTCCACTTT
CDR3: CASSTQGANNSPLHF

size: NA
V: TRBV7-2
D: TRBD2
J: TRBJ2-7
DNA: TGTGCCAGCAGCTTCCAGACTAGCGGGGTTGGGTACTTC
CDR3: CASSFQTSGVGYF

size: NA
V: TRBV2
D: NA
J: TRBJ2-3
DNA: TGTGCCAGCGGTTACAGCACAGATACGCAGTATTTT
CDR3: CASGYSTDTQYF

size: few
V: TRBV7-3
D: NA
J: TRBJ2-5
DNA: TGTGCCAGCAGCCCCAGGCTCGGGGAGACCCAGTACTTC
CDR3: CASSPRLGETQYF

size: NA
V: TRBV6-5
D: NA
J: TRBJ1-1
DNA: TGTGCCAGCAGTTCCGACAGACCCACTGAAGCTTTCTTT
CDR3: CASSSDRPTEAFF

size: NA
V: TRBV18
D: NA
J: TRBJ1-5
DNA: TGTGCCAGCTCAACATCGGGACGGGACAATCAGCCCCAGCATTTT
CDR3: CASSTSGRDNQPQHF

size: NA
V: TRBV7-6
D: NA
J: TRBJ2-3
DNA: TGTGCCAGCAGCTGGACAAGCTCTAGCACAGATACGCAGTATTTT
CDR3: CASSWTSSSTDTQYF

size: once
V: TRBV4-1
D: TRBD2
J: TRBJ2-1
DNA: TGCGCCAGCAGCCAAGACAGCGGGAGGGCCAGTGAGCAGTTCTTC
CDR3: CASSQDSGRASEQFF

size: NA
V: TRBV2
D: NA
J: TRBJ1-6
DNA: TGTGCCAGCTCGGTCGAGGGAAACTCACCCCTCCACTTT
CDR3: CASSVEGNSPLHF

size: NA
V: TRBV7-8
D: TRBD2
J: TRBJ2-2
DNA: TGTGCCAGCAGCCCGCGGACTAGCGGTCTTACCGGGGAGCTGTTTTTT
CDR3: CASSPRTSGLTGELFF

size: NA
V: TRBV7-2
D: NA
J: TRBJ1-5
DNA: TGTGCCAGCAGCTTAGATGGGGGGACCCATCAGCCCCAGCATTTT
CDR3: CASSLDGGTHQPQHF

size: few
V: TRBV7-3
D: NA
J: TRBJ2-2
DNA: TGTGCCAGCAGCTTAGCAGGGAACACCGGGGAGCTGTTTTTT
CDR3: CASSLAGNTGELFF

size: NA
V: TRBV7-9
D: NA
J: TRBJ2-3
DNA: TGTGCCAGCAGCTTAGCGGGGGGAAGTCCAGCGGGTACGCAGTATTTT
CDR3: CASSLAGGSPAGTQYF

size: NA
V: TRBV7-8
D: TRBD2
J: TRBJ2-7
DNA: TGTGCCAGCAGCCCACACCCCGCCGGGGGGAGCTCCTACGAGCAGTACTTC
CDR3: CASSPHPAGGSSYEQYF

size: NA
V: TRBV18
D: NA
J: TRBJ2-5
DNA: TGTGCCAGCTCACCCGGGACTGGTGGGGAGACCCAGTACTTC
CDR3: CASSPGTGGETQYF

size: NA
V: TRBV20-1
D: NA
J: TRBJ2-3
DNA: TGCAGTGTAGGGGGGCGGTACTCCCTGACGCAGTATTTT
CDR3: CSVGGRYSLTQYF

size: NA
V: TRBV5-5
D: NA
J: TRBJ1-5
DNA: TGTGCCAGCAGCTTGGGACAGATCCTCAATCAGCCCCAGCATTTT
CDR3: CASSLGQILNQPQHF

size: NA
V: TRBV7-2
D: NA
J: TRBJ2-7
DNA: TGTGCCAGCAGCGCCCCCCTCTCCCCCCTTCTGGCTGAGCAGTACTTC
CDR3: CASSAPLSPLLAEQYF

size: few
V: TRBV7-2
D: NA
J: TRBJ2-7
DNA: TGTGCCAGCAGCCAATATGACCTAGGGTACGAGCAGTACTTC
CDR3: CASSQYDLGYEQYF

size: NA
V: TRBV7-2
D: TRBD1
J: TRBJ1-2
DNA: TGTGCCAGCAGCTTAGGATCGTTACAGGGGAATGGCTACACCTTC
CDR3: CASSLGSLQGNGYTF

size: NA
V: TRBV20-1
D: NA
J: TRBJ1-6
DNA: TGCAGTGCTCCCAACGACAGCAATTCACCCCTCCACTTT
CDR3: CSAPNDSNSPLHF

size: NA
V: TRBV12-3/TRBV12-4
D: NA
J: TRBJ1-2
DNA: TGTGCCAGCAGTTTGGGGAGTGGTGGCTACACCTTC
CDR3: CASSLGSGGYTF

size: NA
V: TRBV25-1
D: TRBD1
J: TRBJ1-1
DNA: TGTGCCAGCAGTGAGGACAGGAGCACTGAAGCTTTCTTT
CDR3: CASSEDRSTEAFF

size: NA
V: TRBV20-1
D: NA
J: TRBJ2-5
DNA: TGCAGTGCTAGGAGGGGGGCTGCCAAAGAGACCCAGTACTTC
CDR3: CSARRGAAKETQYF

size: NA
V: TRBV7-3
D: TRBD2
J: TRBJ2-3
DNA: TGTGCCAGCAGCTTAGGGGGAGGGCTCACAGATACGCAGTATTTT
CDR3: CASSLGGGLTDTQYF

size: few
V: TRBV20-1
D: TRBD1
J: TRBJ2-5
DNA: TGCAGTGCTAGAGGGGACAGGGGGGGCTCCCAAGAGACCCAGTACTTC
CDR3: CSARGDRGGSQETQYF

size: NA
V: TRBV19
D: TRBD1
J: TRBJ1-5
DNA: TGTGCCAGTAGTATAGATTGGGGTACAGGGGGAAGCCAGCCCCAGCATTTT
CDR3: CASSIDWGTGGSQPQHF

size: medium-sized
V: TRBV6-5
D: TRBD2
J: TRBJ2-7
DNA: TGTGCCAGCAGTTCAGCGGGGGTAGGCGAGCAGTACTTC
CDR3: CASSSAGVGEQYF

size: NA
V: TRBV20-1
D: NA
J: TRBJ1-3
DNA: TGCAGTGCTAGAGATCAAAGGTCTGGAAACACCATATATTTT
CDR3: CSARDQRSGNTIYF

size: NA
V: TRBV10-3
D: NA
J: TRBJ2-7
DNA: TGTGCCATCAGTGGCGGGGAGGGGGCAAGGGAGCAGTACTTC
CDR3: CAISGGEGAREQYF

size: NA
V: TRBV6-1
D: TRBD2
J: TRBJ2-3
DNA: TGTGCCAGCAAGGTGATAGCGGGAGATACGCAGTATTTT
CDR3: CASKVIAGDTQYF

size: few
V: TRBV20-1
D: TRBD2
J: TRBJ2-7
DNA: TGCAGTGCTAGGGACGCTAGCGGGGGGGACTCCTACGAGCAGTACTTC
CDR3: CSARDASGGDSYEQYF

size: NA
V: TRBV27
D: TRBD1
J: TRBJ2-7
DNA: TGTGCCAGCGGCCCCCGACAGGGGGCTATCTACGAGCAGTACTTC
CDR3: CASGPRQGAIYEQYF

size: NA
V: TRBV19
D: TRBD1
J: TRBJ1-2
DNA: TGTGCCAGTAGTACCGGGCCCGGACAGGGGGTCTATGGCTACACCTTC
CDR3: CASSTGPGQGVYGYTF

size: NA
V: TRBV28
D: NA
J: TRBJ2-3
DNA: TGTGCCAGCAGTCTCTCTCGCTTGGGGAGAGGAGACACAGATACGCAGTATTTT
CDR3: CASSLSRLGRGDTDTQYF

size: few
V: TRBV24-1
D: NA
J: TRBJ2-1
DNA: TGTGCCACCAGTGTCCGGAATGAGCAGTTCTTC
CDR3: CATSVRNEQFF

size: NA
V: TRBV5-1
D: NA
J: TRBJ2-6
DNA: TGCGCCAGCAGCCGCCAATGGAGCTCTGGGGCCAACGTCCTGACTTTC
CDR3: CASSRQWSSGANVLTF

size: few
V: TRBV7-2
D: TRBD2
J: TRBJ2-3
DNA: TGTGCCAGCAGCCCCCAACTAGCGGGAGGGGCAGATACGCAGTATTTT
CDR3: CASSPQLAGGADTQYF

size: NA
V: TRBV10-3
D: TRBD1
J: TRBJ1-1
DNA: TGTGCCATCAGTGACCGGACAGGGGCCACTGAAGCTTTCTTT
CDR3: CAISDRTGATEAFF

size: NA
V: TRBV10-3
D: NA
J: TRBJ2-1
DNA: TGTGCCATCAGTGAGTCGTGGGGACTCGGGGCCGGAAACAATGAGCAGTTCTTC
CDR3: CAISESWGLGAGNNEQFF

size: few
V: TRBV7-9
D: TRBD1
J: TRBJ2-3
DNA: TGTGCCAGCAGCCTAAGACAGGGCCCCCACACAGATACGCAGTATTTT
CDR3: CASSLRQGPHTDTQYF

size: few
V: TRBV7-3
D: NA
J: TRBJ2-3
DNA: TGTGCCAGCAGCCTAAATCCCCGGGGCTGGTCAGATACGCAGTATTTT
CDR3: CASSLNPRGWSDTQYF